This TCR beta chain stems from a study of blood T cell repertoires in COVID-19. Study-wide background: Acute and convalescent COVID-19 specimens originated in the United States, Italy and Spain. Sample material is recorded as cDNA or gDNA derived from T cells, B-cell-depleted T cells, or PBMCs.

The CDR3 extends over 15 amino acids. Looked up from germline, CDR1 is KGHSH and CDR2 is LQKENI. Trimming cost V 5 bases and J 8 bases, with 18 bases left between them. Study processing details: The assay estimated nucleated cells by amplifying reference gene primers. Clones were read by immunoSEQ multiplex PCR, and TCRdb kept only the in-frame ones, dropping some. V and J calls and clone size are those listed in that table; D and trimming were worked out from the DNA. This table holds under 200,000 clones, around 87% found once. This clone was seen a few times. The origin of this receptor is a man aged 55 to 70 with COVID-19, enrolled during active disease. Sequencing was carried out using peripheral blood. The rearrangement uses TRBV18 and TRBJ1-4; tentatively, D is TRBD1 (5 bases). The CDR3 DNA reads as TGTGCCAGCTCATCAAGACGGGGGGACCGAGAAAAACTGTTTTTT. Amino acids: CASSSRRGDREKLFF.